This T cell receptor beta chain was obtained from a study of graft-versus-host responses after intestinal transplantation. This CDR3 region has 15 residues. Trimming removed 6 bases from V and 0 bases from J, with 12 bases in between. Germline loops: CDR1 MNHEY, CDR2 SVGAGI. The researchers put roughly 200,000 CFSE-labeled responder cells into plates with roughly 200,000 irradiated, violet-dye-labeled stimulator cells. Upon completion of the reaction, proliferating CFSE-low responders, both CD3+CD4+ and CD3+CD8+, were sorted. Study observations and caveats: Early after transplant, HvG declines were associated with peak levels of circulating GvH clones. Marrow from the recipient contained GvH clones, some of which had appeared first in ileum or blood. Subjects displaying graft-donor T cell macrochimerism possessed elevated graft-versus-host to host-versus-graft clonal ratios inside allografts.

TCRdb's table, derived via immunoSEQ multiplex PCR, lists solely in-frame clones and lacks some. The sample holds roughly 10,000 clones, about 30% seen once. This clonotype was sampled from a human patient who received an intestinal transplant. This chain connects TRBV6-5 to TRBJ1-3, with D possibly TRBD1 on 5 matching bases. This specimen was alloreactive CD8+ T cells from a mixed lymphocyte reaction culture, taken before intestinal transplant. As to subset: CFSE-low proliferating T cells sorted from roughly six-day pre-transplant mixed lymphocyte reaction (GvH or HvG direction). CDR3 loop: CASSSGFISGNTIYF. CDR3 DNA: TGTGCCAGCAGCTCAGGGTTTATCTCTGGAAACACCATATATTTT.